This passage covers 29 T cell receptor beta chains from one sample sequenced in a study of blood T cell repertoires in COVID-19. The protocol was immunoSEQ multiplex PCR, while the TCRdb copy is restricted to in-frame clones and leaves out a portion. The sample holds 85,000 to 100,000 clones; 80% to 90% are singletons and the top ten take 4% to 5.5%. Sequencing input: peripheral blood. The receptors were gathered from a man older than 75 with COVID-19, enrolled during active disease.

The chain carries TRBV20-1 and TRBJ2-3; D uncertain. The germline V gene encodes CDR1 DFQATT and CDR2 SNEGSKA (reference sequence). V was shortened by 3 bases and J by 0 bases, with 7 bases between the two germline ends. There are 13 residues in the CDR3. CDR3 sequence reads: CSASAPSTDTQYF. CDR3 nucleotide sequence: TGCAGTGCTAGTGCCCCTAGCACAGATACGCAGTATTTT.

The chain couples TRBV19 to TRBJ1-2; D not certain. V lost 2 bases, J lost 0 bases, and 10 bases lay in between. Looked up from germline, CDR1 is LNHDA and CDR2 is SQIVND (reference sequence). The CDR3 extends over 15 amino acids. CDR3 DNA: TGTGCCAGTAGTATAAAAGGAGGACCTAACTATGGCTACACCTTC. Its protein is CASSIKGGPNYGYTF.

This chain joins TRBV24-1 and TRBJ1-3, with a tentative D call TRBD1 (5 bases). The germline gives CDR1 KGHDR, CDR2 SFDVKD. CDR3 size: 14 residues. V lost 7 bases and J lost 6, with 15 bases in between. The CDR3 DNA follows: TGTGCCACCAGGGACACTCAACGCGAAAACACCATATATTTT. Its protein product is CATRDTQRENTIYF.

V is TRBV19 and J is TRBJ1-5, with TRBD1 identical over 8 bases. V dropped 5 bases and J dropped 2; count of bases not matched to a gene: 5. In germline, CDR1 is LNHDA, CDR2 SQIVND (reference sequence). This CDR3 has 15 residues. CDR3 DNA sequence: TGTGCCAGTAGTCCCCAGGACAGGGGCAATCAGCCCCAGCATTTT. Protein: CASSPQDRGNQPQHF.

The CDR3 nucleotides are TGTGCCAGCAGCCGCTCCACAGGGGGTACCCAGTACTTC. It translates to CASSRSTGGTQYF. This sequence joins TRBV5-6 and TRBJ2-5; 8 bases agree with TRBD1. The trim removed 4 bases at V and 8 bases at J, leaving 7 bases unmatched. In germline, CDR1 is SGHDT, CDR2 YYEEEE. CDR3 length: 13 amino acids.

The chain carries TRBV15 and TRBJ2-1; D is undetermined. The V end was cut by 0 bases, the J end by 7 bases, with 7 bases between. The CDR3 extends over 13 amino acids. CDR1 and CDR2 from the germline V gene are LNHNV and YYDKDF (reference sequence). Here the CDR3 reads CATSRDRINEQFF. CDR3 bases: TGTGCCACCAGCAGAGATAGAATAAATGAGCAGTTCTTC. Based on the CDR3 plus reference TRBV15 and TRBJ2-1, the full variable domain is DAMVIQNPRYQVTQFGKPVTLSCSQTLNHNVMYWYQQKSSQAPKLLFHYYDKDFNNEADTPDNFQSRRPNTSFCFLDIRSPGLGDTAMYLCATSRDRINEQFFGPGTRLTVL.

The chain carries TRBV3-1 (or the pseudogene TRBV3-2) and TRBJ2-1, with 8 bases fitting TRBD2. The junction had 5 bases not matched to a gene; V was cut back by 0 bases and J by 10 bases. Germline-derived CDR1 and CDR2 are LGHDT and YNNKEL (reference sequence). The CDR3 extends over 14 amino acids. CDR3 residues: CASSQDSGIGEQFF. CDR3 in DNA: TGTGCCAGCAGCCAAGATAGCGGGATTGGGGAGCAGTTCTTC.

J is TRBJ1-1 and V is TRBV6-2 or TRBV6-3; 7 positions match TRBD1. The germline CDR1 and CDR2 sequences are MNHEY and SVGEGT. The CDR3 loop spans 19 amino acids. The V segment lost 2 bases and the J segment 7 bases; nucleotides outside the gene matches: 22. CDR3 in amino acids: CASSYPPTFTGTAPLEAFF. The CDR3 DNA reads TGTGCCAGCAGTTACCCCCCGACATTCACCGGGACAGCTCCCCTTGAAGCTTTCTTT.

The rearrangement links TRBV5-1 to TRBJ2-7; D might be TRBD2 (6 bases). Trimming took 0 bases from V and 6 from J, leaving 16 bases between them. Germline CDR1 is SGHRS and CDR2 is YFSETQ. The CDR3 totals 15 residues. In DNA form, the CDR3 reads TGCGCCAGCAGCTTGGATGGGACTTCTTGGCGCGAGCAGTACTTC. This gives the protein CASSLDGTSWREQYF.

The chain combines TRBV29-1 with TRBJ1-1; D possibly corresponds to TRBD1 (6 bases). Per germline, CDR1 SQVTM and CDR2 ANQGSEA. Trimming took off 5 bases at V and 2 bases at J, with 15 bases between the two ends. This CDR3 has 14 residues. The CDR3 DNA is TGCAGCGTTTCCAACAGGGCCTCAAACACTGAAGCTTTCTTT. It specifies CSVSNRASNTEAFF.

This chain connects TRBV30 to TRBJ2-7; perhaps TRBD1 as D (5 bases). V shed 0 bases and J shed 6 bases, with 9 bases lying between them. Germline V gene lookup returns CDR1 GTSNPN and CDR2 SVGIG (reference sequence). The CDR3 loop spans 12 amino acids. The CDR3 loop is CAWSVFRAEQYF. For the CDR3, the DNA is TGTGCCTGGAGTGTTTTCAGGGCCGAGCAGTACTTC.

The gene calls are TRBV29-1 and TRBJ1-2; 10 bases fit TRBD1. CDR1 is SQVTM and CDR2 is ANQGSEA in the germline V gene. V trimming: 5 bases; J trimming: 3 bases; junction bases outside the gene matches: 3. The CDR3 totals 13 residues. The CDR3 here is CSVMTGGDYGYTF. CDR3 nucleotide sequence: TGCAGCGTTATGACAGGGGGCGACTATGGCTACACCTTC.

The V and J genes are TRBV2 and TRBJ2-3; D is perhaps TRBD1 (5 bases). Per the germline V gene, CDR1 is SNHLY and CDR2 is FYNNEI. Trimming pared 6 bases from V and 2 bases from J, leaving 15 bases between. The CDR3 runs to 15 residues. CDR3 sequence reads: CASSEARQITDTQYF. CDR3 bases: TGTGCCAGCAGCGAGGCGAGACAGATCACAGATACGCAGTATTTT.

J is TRBJ2-1 and V is TRBV2, with 11 bases fitting TRBD2. From germline, CDR1 is SNHLY and CDR2 FYNNEI. V shed 6 bases and J 13 bases; nucleotides not matched to a gene: 11. This CDR3 spans 14 amino acids. The CDR3 sequence is CASSGSRTSGLQFF. As DNA, the CDR3 is TGTGCCAGCAGCGGATCCCGGACTAGCGGGCTCCAGTTCTTC.

This chain uses TRBV30 with TRBJ1-1, with 8 bases identical to TRBD1. The CDR3 consists of 14 residues. Germline V gives CDR1 GTSNPN, CDR2 SVGIG (reference sequence). With 2 bases clipped from V and 6 bases from J, the junction kept 8 bases outside the gene matches. CDR3 coding DNA: TGTGCCTGGAGTACCAGGGGGCATGAGGCTGAAGCTTTCTTT. Its protein product is CAWSTRGHEAEAFF.

This chain connects TRBV19 to TRBJ2-3, with 12 bases fitting TRBD2. Per germline, CDR1 LNHDA and CDR2 SQIVND (reference sequence). Trimming removed 6 bases from V and 5 bases from J; junction bases left unmatched: 6. This CDR3 region has 15 residues. The CDR3 is CASRLASGGGDTQYF. The DNA of the CDR3 is TGTGCCAGTAGACTAGCTAGCGGGGGGGGAGATACGCAGTATTTT.

This chain links TRBV28 with TRBJ2-5, with TRBD1 matching 9 bases. CDR3 length equals 16 residues. CDR1 is MDHEN, CDR2 SYDVKM, per germline. The V gene end was trimmed by 6 bases and the J gene end by 4 bases; junction bases not matched to a gene: 12. This chain's CDR3 is CASSPSPGTGSETQYF. CDR3 in DNA: TGTGCCAGCAGCCCATCGCCCGGGACAGGGTCAGAGACCCAGTACTTC.

This clone has more than one count but fewer than ten. The chain links TRBV15 to TRBJ1-6; 7 bases agree with TRBD1. V trimming: 5 bases; J trimming: 10 bases; junction bases outside the gene matches: 11. Germline values: CDR1 LNHNV, CDR2 YYDKDF (reference sequence). The CDR3 contains 15 residues. The CDR3 DNA sequence: TGTGCCACCAGCCCCCGGGACAGAATGGGATCACCCCTCCACTTT. Amino acid sequence: CATSPRDRMGSPLHF.

This clone was detected only a few times. J is TRBJ1-1 and V is TRBV30; TRBD1 matches at 10 bases. Germline V gene sequence: CDR1 GTSNPN, CDR2 SVGIG (reference sequence). After removal of 4 bases from V and 2 bases from J, the junction contained 10 bases not matched to a gene. The CDR3 is 16 residues long. CDR3 in amino acids: CAWTPLDRGSNTEAFF. The DNA of the CDR3 is TGTGCCTGGACCCCGTTGGACAGGGGGTCTAACACTGAAGCTTTCTTT.

CDR3 nucleotides: TGCGCCAGCAGTCCTGACAGGGGGATATGGTACACCTTC. It codes for CASSPDRGIWYTF. The V gene is TRBV4-1, the J gene TRBJ1-2; TRBD1 matches at 9 bases. The germline V gene has CDR1 MGHRA and CDR2 YSYEKL. This CDR3 has 13 amino acids. The J segment lost 11 bases and the V segment lost 6 bases, leaving 10 bases of the junction unmatched.

This chain uses TRBV7-9 with TRBJ1-6, with D possibly matching TRBD1 (5 bases). The CDR3 is 15 residues long. Germline V gene lookup returns CDR1 SEHNR and CDR2 FQNEAQ (reference sequence). V was shortened by 3 bases and J by 9 bases, with 15 bases between the two germline ends. The CDR3 sequence is CASSFLGQRSSPLHF. In DNA form, the CDR3 reads TGTGCCAGCAGCTTCCTGGGGCAGAGGAGTTCACCCCTCCACTTT.

This clone was recorded many times. CDR3 DNA: TGTGCCAGCAGCCTAACGTATCGGACAGGAGCCTATGGCTACACCTTC. Its protein is CASSLTYRTGAYGYTF. The rearrangement joins TRBV7-2 to TRBJ1-2; 7 bases agree with TRBD1. The length of the CDR3 is 16 residues. Germline V gives CDR1 SGHTA, CDR2 FQGNSA. Trimming cost V 5 bases and J 4 bases; bases outside gene matches: 13. Based on the CDR3 plus reference TRBV7-2 and TRBJ1-2, the full variable domain is GAGVSQSPSNKVTEKGKDVELRCDPISGHTALYWYRQSLGQGLEFLIYFQGNSAPDKSGLPSDRFSAERTGGSVSTLTIQRTQQEDSAVYLCASSLTYRTGAYGYTFGSGTRLTVV.

In its sample, this clone was seen many times. The chain carries TRBV4-1 and TRBJ1-2; D might be TRBD1 (5 bases). Germline V gene data show CDR1 as MGHRA and CDR2 as YSYEKL. Trimming shortened V by 1 base and J by 8 bases, and 20 bases separated the two germline ends. The CDR3 totals 16 residues. The CDR3 is CASSQVLSVQGGGYTF. In nucleotides, the CDR3 is TGCGCCAGCAGCCAAGTCCTTTCCGTTCAGGGCGGAGGCTACACCTTC.

The chain carries TRBV18 and TRBJ2-7; 8 bases line up with TRBD1. The CDR3 runs 15 residues. CDR1 and CDR2 (germline): KGHSH, LQKENI. V lost 1 base to trimming and J lost 5 bases; unmatched junction nucleotides: 7. The CDR3 spells CASSPQLAGGHEQYF. The CDR3 DNA reads as TGTGCCAGCTCACCACAATTGGCAGGGGGCCACGAGCAGTACTTC. The full variable domain, rest sourced from reference TRBV18 and TRBJ2-7, is NAGVMQNPRHLVRRRGQEARLRCSPMKGHSHVYWYRQLPEEGLKFMVYLQKENIIDESGMPKERFSAEFPKEGPSILRIQQVVRGDSAAYFCASSPQLAGGHEQYFGPGTRLTVT.

The V gene is TRBV6-5, the J gene TRBJ2-3, with 7 nucleotides matching TRBD1. The CDR3 runs 15 residues. J gave up 0 bases and V 1 base, and 1 base lay outside the gene matches. Germline V lookup: CDR1 MNHEY, CDR2 SVGAGI. For the CDR3, the DNA is TGTGCCAGCAGTTACTGGGGACAGAGCACAGATACGCAGTATTTT. Amino acids: CASSYWGQSTDTQYF.

The J gene is TRBJ1-4, the V gene TRBV3-1 (or the pseudogene TRBV3-2); TRBD1 matches at 9 bases. J was trimmed by 5 bases and V by 0 bases; bases with no gene match: 4. Germline CDR1 and CDR2: LGHDT and YNNKEL (reference sequence). The CDR3 is made up of 16 amino acids. The CDR3 coding sequence is TGTGCCAGCAGCCAAGATGGTGGACAGGGGAATGAAAAACTGTTTTTT. Amino acids: CASSQDGGQGNEKLFF.

DNA for the CDR3: TGTGCCAGCAGTTTACGGGACAGGGGGCAGCCCCAGCATTTT. Its protein is CASSLRDRGQPQHF. The chain links TRBV28 to TRBJ1-5, with 11 bases matching TRBD1. CDR1 and CDR2 from the germline V gene are MDHEN and SYDVKM. With V trimmed by 2 bases and J by 7 bases, 1 base remained unmatched. The CDR3 loop spans 14 amino acids.

V usage is TRBV5-1 and J usage is TRBJ1-1; D not certain. Germline-derived CDR1 and CDR2 are SGHRS and YFSETQ. Trimming removed 4 bases from V and 5 bases from J, with 18 bases in between. The CDR3 is made up of 15 amino acids. The CDR3 here is CASSPGGPPGTEAFF. Written as DNA, the CDR3 is TGCGCCAGCAGCCCGGGCGGGCCACCGGGGACTGAAGCTTTCTTT.

The chain has TRBV5-4 and TRBJ2-3; 7 positions agree with TRBD2. CDR3 size: 16 residues. Germline V gene sequence: CDR1 SGHNT, CDR2 YYREEE (reference sequence). V was clipped by 4 bases and J by 4 bases; unmatched bases: 12. CDR3 loop: CASSVLGLAVADTQYF. The CDR3 nucleotides are TGTGCCAGCAGCGTATTAGGGCTAGCGGTTGCAGATACGCAGTATTTT.